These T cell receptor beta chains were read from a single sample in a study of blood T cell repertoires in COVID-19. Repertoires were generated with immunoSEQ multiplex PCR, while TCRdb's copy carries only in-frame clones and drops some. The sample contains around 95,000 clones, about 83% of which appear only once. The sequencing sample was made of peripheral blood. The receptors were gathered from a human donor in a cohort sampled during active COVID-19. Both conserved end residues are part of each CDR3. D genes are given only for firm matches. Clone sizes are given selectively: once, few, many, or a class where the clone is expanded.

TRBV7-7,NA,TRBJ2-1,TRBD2,TGTGCTAGCAGCTTTTCTGGACTAGCGGGATTCAATGAGCAGTTCTTC,CASSFSGLAGFNEQFF
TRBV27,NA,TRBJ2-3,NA,TGTGCCAGCAGTCTGGATCGTAGTCGGGCAGATACGCAGTATTTT,CASSLDRSRADTQYF
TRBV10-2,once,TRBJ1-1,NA,TGCGCCAGCAGTAGCTGGGACACTACATTTGGCACTGAAGCTTTCTTT,CASSSWDTTFGTEAFF
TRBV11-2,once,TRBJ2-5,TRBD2,TGTGCCAGCAGCCCGGGGGTCGGGGGGTATCAAGAGACCCAGTACTTC,CASSPGVGGYQETQYF
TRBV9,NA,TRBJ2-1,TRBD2,TGTGCCAGCAGGCCGATCGGGACTAGTCTGAAGGAGCAGTTCTTC,CASRPIGTSLKEQFF
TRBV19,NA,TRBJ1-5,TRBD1,TGTGCCAGTAGTACCGGACAGGGAGCTTATCAGCCCCAGCATTTT,CASSTGQGAYQPQHF
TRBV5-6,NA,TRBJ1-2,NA,TGTGCCAGCAGCTTGATCGAGGGAGATTGGAACTATGGCTACACCTTC,CASSLIEGDWNYGYTF
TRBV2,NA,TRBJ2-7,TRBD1,TGTGCCAGCAGGGCCTCCGGGACAGGGGCCTACGAGCAGTACTTC,CASRASGTGAYEQYF
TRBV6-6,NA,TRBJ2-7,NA,TGTGCCAGCACGTCGAGCAGGGTGAACGAGCAGTACTTC,CASTSSRVNEQYF
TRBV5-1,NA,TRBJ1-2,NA,TGCGCCAGCAGCTTGGCCAGAGGGAAGGATGGCTACACCTTC,CASSLARGKDGYTF
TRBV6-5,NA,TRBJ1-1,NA,TGTGCCAGCAGTTACTCCCCTACAGGGTCGGGCACTGAAGCTTTCTTT,CASSYSPTGSGTEAFF
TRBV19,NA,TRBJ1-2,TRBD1,TGTGCCAGTAGTACCGACAGGGGAAACTATGGCTACACCTTC,CASSTDRGNYGYTF
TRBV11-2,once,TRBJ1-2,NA,TGTGCCAGCAGCTTAGATTCTGTGTCGGGCTACACCTTC,CASSLDSVSGYTF
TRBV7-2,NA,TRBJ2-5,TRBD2,TGTGCCAGCAGCATGACTAGCGGGAGGGAGACCCAGTACTTC,CASSMTSGRETQYF
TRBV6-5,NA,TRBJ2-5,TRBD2,TGTGCCAGCAGTTACCTTAGCGGGGGACAAGAGACCCAGTACTTC,CASSYLSGGQETQYF
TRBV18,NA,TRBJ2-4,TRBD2,TGTGCCAGCTCACCCATCTCTAGCGGGGGAGCCAAAAACATTCAGTACTTC,CASSPISSGGAKNIQYF
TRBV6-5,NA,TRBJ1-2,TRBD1,TGTGCCAGCAGTTATCGGCAACAGGGGTCCTATGGCTACACCTTC,CASSYRQQGSYGYTF
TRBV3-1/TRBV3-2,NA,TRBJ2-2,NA,TGTGCCAGCAGCCACCCAGGGACCGGGGAGCTGTTTTTT,CASSHPGTGELFF
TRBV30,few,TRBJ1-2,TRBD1,TGTGCCGGGCACAAGGGACAGAACTATGGCTACACCTTC,CAGHKGQNYGYTF
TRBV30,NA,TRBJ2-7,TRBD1,TGTGCCTGGAGTATTTCCGGGACAGGGGTGGACGAGCAGTACTTC,CAWSISGTGVDEQYF
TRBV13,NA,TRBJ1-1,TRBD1,TGTGCCAGCAGCTCGCCCAGGACAGGGTCGGTTGAAGCTTTCTTT,CASSSPRTGSVEAFF
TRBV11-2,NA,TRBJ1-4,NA,TGTGCCAGCAGCCCTCGTGACAGAATAAATGAAAAACTGTTTTTT,CASSPRDRINEKLFF
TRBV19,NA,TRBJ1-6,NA,TGTGCCAGTAGTTCCAGGGATTCACCCCTCCACTTT,CASSSRDSPLHF
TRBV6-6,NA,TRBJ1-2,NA,TGTGCCAGCAGTTACTCGATCGGCTATGGCTACACCTTC,CASSYSIGYGYTF
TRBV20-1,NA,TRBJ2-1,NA,TGCAGTGCTAGCGTTGAGGAGGAGCAGTTCTTC,CSASVEEEQFF
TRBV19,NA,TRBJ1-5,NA,TGTGCCAGTAGTTTGACACCTTATAGCAATCAGCCCCAGCATTTT,CASSLTPYSNQPQHF
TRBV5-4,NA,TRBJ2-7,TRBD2,TGTGCCAGCAGCAACAACGGACTAGCGGGAACCTACGAGCAGTACTTC,CASSNNGLAGTYEQYF
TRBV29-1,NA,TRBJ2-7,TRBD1,TGCAGCGTTGGTGAGGGGACAGGGGATGTGGGGCAGTACTTC,CSVGEGTGDVGQYF
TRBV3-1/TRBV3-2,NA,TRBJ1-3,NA,TGTGCCAGCAGCCCGAGGGCTATCTCTGGAAACACCATATATTTT,CASSPRAISGNTIYF
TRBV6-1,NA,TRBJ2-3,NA,TGTGCCAGCAGTGCCCGCGACAGGGGCGGGGGAGATACGCAGTATTTT,CASSARDRGGGDTQYF
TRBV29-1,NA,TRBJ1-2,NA,TGCAGCTCCTTATTGCAGGGAGGCTTTGATGGCTACACCTTC,CSSLLQGGFDGYTF
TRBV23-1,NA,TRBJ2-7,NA,TGCGCCAGCAGTCAATCAAGGCAGGGTGACGAGCAGTACTTC,CASSQSRQGDEQYF
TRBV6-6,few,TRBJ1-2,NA,TGTGCCAGCAACACACAGGAGTCCTATGGCTACACCTTC,CASNTQESYGYTF
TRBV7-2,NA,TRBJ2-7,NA,TGTGCCAGCAGCTTAGTCGGTGTGGGAGGCTACGAGCAGTACTTC,CASSLVGVGGYEQYF
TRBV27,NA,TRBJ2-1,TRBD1,TGTGCCAGCAGGGGCGGGACAGGGTTATACAATGAGCAGTTCTTC,CASRGGTGLYNEQFF
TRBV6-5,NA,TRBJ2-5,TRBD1,TGTGCCAGCAGTTACCGGGACAGGGAGACCCAGTACTTC,CASSYRDRETQYF
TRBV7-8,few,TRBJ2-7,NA,TGTGCCAGCAGCTTAGCCTCCGGGATCGTGAACGAGCAGTACTTC,CASSLASGIVNEQYF
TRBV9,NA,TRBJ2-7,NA,TGTGCCAGCAGCCCCACCGGACAAGGGCAAGCCTACGAGCAGTACTTC,CASSPTGQGQAYEQYF
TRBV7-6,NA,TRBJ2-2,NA,TGTGCCAGCAGCTCCCAGGCCCGCACCGGGGAGCTGTTTTTT,CASSSQARTGELFF
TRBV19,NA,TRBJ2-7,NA,TGTGCCAGTAGCGACATTAGAACTTACGAGCAGTACTTC,CASSDIRTYEQYF
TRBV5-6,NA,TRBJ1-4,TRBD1,TGTGCCAGCAGCGTGGGACAGGGTTTTGGAAAACTGTTTTTT,CASSVGQGFGKLFF
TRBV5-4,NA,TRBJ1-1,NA,TGTGCCAGCAGCCCGGGAGGAATTGGCACTGAAGCTTTCTTT,CASSPGGIGTEAFF
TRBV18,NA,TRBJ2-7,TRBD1,TGTGCCAGCTCACCGGGGACAGCGGAGCAGTACTTC,CASSPGTAEQYF
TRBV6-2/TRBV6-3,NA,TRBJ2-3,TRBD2,TGTGCCAGCAGTTACGGCGGGGGGCTCACAGATACGCAGTATTTT,CASSYGGGLTDTQYF
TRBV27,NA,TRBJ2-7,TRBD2,TGTGCCAGCAGTCTCCGACTAGCGGGGGGGCGGGTGCAGTACTTC,CASSLRLAGGRVQYF
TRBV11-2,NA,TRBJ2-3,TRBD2,TGTGCCAGCAGCTTAGAGAGCGGGAGCCCATATACGCAGTATTTT,CASSLESGSPYTQYF
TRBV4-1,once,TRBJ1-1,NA,TGCGCCAGCAGCCGTACAATTCCGGGACACAACATGAACACTGAAGCTTTCTTT,CASSRTIPGHNMNTEAFF
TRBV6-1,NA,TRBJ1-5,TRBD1,TGTGCCAGCAGTGAAACCTCGGGACAGGGGGGGAGACAGCCCCAGCATTTT,CASSETSGQGGRQPQHF
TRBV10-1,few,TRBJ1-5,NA,TGCGCCGAAAGGTACTATAGCAATCAGCCCCAGCATTTT,CAERYYSNQPQHF
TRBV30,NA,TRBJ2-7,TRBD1,TGTGCCTGGGCCCGGGACAGGGGAGCGTACGAGCAGTACTTC,CAWARDRGAYEQYF
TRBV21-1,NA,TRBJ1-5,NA,TGTGCCAGCAGCAAAGCCGGCAGGGCAGGCAATCAGCCCCAGCATTTT,CASSKAGRAGNQPQHF
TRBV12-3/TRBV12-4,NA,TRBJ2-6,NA,TGTGCCAGCAGCTCCTCTGGGGCCAACGTCCTGACTTTC,CASSSSGANVLTF
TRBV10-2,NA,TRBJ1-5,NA,TGCGCCAGCAGTGACGGGGGGGCAGATCAGCCCCAGCATTTT,CASSDGGADQPQHF
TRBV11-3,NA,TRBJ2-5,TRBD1,TGTGCCAGCTCGTCAGGGGGTGAGACCCAGTACTTC,CASSSGGETQYF
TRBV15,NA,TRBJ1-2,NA,TGTGCCACCAGCAGAGATGGACAGTCGGGAGGCTATGGCTACACCTTC,CATSRDGQSGGYGYTF
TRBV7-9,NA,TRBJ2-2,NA,TGTGCCAGCAGCTTTGAAGGACATGCCGGGGAGCTGTTTTTT,CASSFEGHAGELFF
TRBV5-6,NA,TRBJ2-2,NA,TGTGCCAGCAGTCTAGACGGCAGGGCCACCGGGGAGCTGTTTTTT,CASSLDGRATGELFF
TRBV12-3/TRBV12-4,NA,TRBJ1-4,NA,TGTGCCAGCAGGGGGCAGGGCGAAAAACTGTTTTTT,CASRGQGEKLFF
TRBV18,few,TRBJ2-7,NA,TGTGCCAGCTCACAGGGGGGGTACGAGCAGTACTTC,CASSQGGYEQYF
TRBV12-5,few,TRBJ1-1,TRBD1,TGTGCTAGTGGACAAGGACAGGGGCCGGAATTCGAAGCTTTCTTT,CASGQGQGPEFEAFF